The sample holds many counts of the clone carrying this T cell receptor beta chain. The CDR3 has 12 amino acids. Trimming left V 10 bases short and J 4 bases short, with 13 bases between. Germline CDR1 and CDR2: MDHEN and SYDVKM. RNA transcripts yielded amplified TCR beta CDR3 regions. A set of HTBI primers served as the primers for a first-round RT-PCR of the TCR CDR3. TCRdb processed the multiplex PCR reads anew with MiXCR; each CDR3 protein has one entry. The sample has about 640,000 distinct CDR3 sequences, about a fifth seen once. This entry comes from a study of T cells in Graves' hyperthyroidism and ophthalmopathy. In the study overall: Once the initial diagnosis was made, peripheral blood was obtained before any treatment.

The V and J genes are TRBV28 and TRBJ1-2; possible D gene TRBD1, 5 bases. Source material: blood. This clonotype was obtained from a man younger than 40 with Graves' ophthalmopathy. CDR3 amino acids: CAMGTETYGYTF. Here the CDR3 DNA reads TGTGCCATGGGGACGGAGACCTATGGCTACACCTTC.